This section outlines one TCR beta chain sequence together with its context. The antigen is undetermined. The germline gives CDR1 DFQATT, CDR2 SNEGSKA (reference sequence). There are 13 residues in the CDR3. V lost 3 bases to trimming and J lost 5 bases; unmatched junction nucleotides: 2. Using its own MiXCR run on the 5' RACE reads, TCRdb lists one record per CDR3 protein. Among about 520,000 distinct CDR3 sequences listed, approximately 22% were seen once. All donors were healthy, and all were Caucasian. This sample was included in a study of identical twins. Study-wide results and caveats: Sequences that were beta out-of-frame showed weaker excess twin sharing.

The same sample was also studied in work on T cells expressing NK-cell markers. From that second work: One of the eight sequenced donors was seronegative, whereas the other seven were HCMV-seropositive.

The sequencing sample was made of CD4+ T cells sorted from blood. The J gene is TRBJ2-3, the V gene TRBV20-1, with TRBD2 identical over 10 bases. The clonotype was recovered from a young woman in good health. Here the CDR3 reads CSASTSGEDTQYF. The CDR3 nucleotides are TGCAGTGCTAGTACTAGCGGGGAAGATACGCAGTATTTT.